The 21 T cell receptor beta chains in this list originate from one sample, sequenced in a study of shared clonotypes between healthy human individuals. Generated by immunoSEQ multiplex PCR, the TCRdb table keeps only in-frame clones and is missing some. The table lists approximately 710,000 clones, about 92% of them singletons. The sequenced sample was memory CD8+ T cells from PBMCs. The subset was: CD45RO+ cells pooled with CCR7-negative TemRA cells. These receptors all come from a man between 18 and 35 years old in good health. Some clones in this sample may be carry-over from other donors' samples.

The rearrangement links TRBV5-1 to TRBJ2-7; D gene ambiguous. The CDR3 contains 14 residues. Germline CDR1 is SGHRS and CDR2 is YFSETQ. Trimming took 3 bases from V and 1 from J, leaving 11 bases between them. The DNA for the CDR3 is TGCGCCAGCAGCTCATTCCTCTTATCCTACGAGCAGTACTTC. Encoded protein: CASSSFLLSYEQYF.

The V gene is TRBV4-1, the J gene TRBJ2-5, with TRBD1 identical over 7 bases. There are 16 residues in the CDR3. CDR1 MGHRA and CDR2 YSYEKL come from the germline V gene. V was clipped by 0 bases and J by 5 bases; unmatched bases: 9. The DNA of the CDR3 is TGCGCCAGCAGCCAAGATCTTTGGAGGACAGGCGAGACCCAGTACTTC. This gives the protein CASSQDLWRTGETQYF.

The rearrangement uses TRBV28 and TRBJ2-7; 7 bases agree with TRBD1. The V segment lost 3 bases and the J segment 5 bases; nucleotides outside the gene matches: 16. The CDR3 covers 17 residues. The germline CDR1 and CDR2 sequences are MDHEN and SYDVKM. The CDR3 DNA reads TGTGCCAGCAGTTTTTTAAGTGTGGGGGCCCAGGGGGACGAGCAGTACTTC. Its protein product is CASSFLSVGAQGDEQYF.

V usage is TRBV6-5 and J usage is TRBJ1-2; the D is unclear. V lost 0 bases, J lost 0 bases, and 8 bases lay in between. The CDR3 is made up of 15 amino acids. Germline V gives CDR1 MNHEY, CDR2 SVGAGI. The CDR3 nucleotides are TGTGCCAGCAGTTACTCTCTCGTTTCTAACTATGGCTACACCTTC. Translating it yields CASSYSLVSNYGYTF.

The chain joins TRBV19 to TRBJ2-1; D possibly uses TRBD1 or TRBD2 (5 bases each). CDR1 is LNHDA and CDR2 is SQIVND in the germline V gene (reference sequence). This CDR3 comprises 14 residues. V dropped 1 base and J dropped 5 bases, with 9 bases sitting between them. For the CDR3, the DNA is TGTGCCAGTAGTATAGGGGACCCCCACAATGAGCAGTTCTTC. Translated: CASSIGDPHNEQFF.

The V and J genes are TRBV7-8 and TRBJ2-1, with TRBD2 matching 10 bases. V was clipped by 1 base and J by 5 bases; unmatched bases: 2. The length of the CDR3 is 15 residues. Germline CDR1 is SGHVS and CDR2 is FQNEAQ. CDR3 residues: CASSLELAGNNEQFF. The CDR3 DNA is TGTGCCAGCAGCTTAGAACTAGCGGGAAACAATGAGCAGTTCTTC.

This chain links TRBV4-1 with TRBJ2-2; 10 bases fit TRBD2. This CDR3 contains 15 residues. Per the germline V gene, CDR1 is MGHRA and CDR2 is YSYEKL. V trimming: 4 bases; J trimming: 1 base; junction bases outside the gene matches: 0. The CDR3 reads CASSRTSGNTGELFF. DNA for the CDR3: TGCGCCAGCAGCCGGACTAGCGGGAACACCGGGGAGCTGTTTTTT.

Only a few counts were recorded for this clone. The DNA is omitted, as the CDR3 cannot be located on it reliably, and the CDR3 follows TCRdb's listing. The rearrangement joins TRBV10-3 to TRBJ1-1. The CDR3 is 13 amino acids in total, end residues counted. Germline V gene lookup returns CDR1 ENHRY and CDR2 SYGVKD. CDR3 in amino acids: CAISESVARGSFF.

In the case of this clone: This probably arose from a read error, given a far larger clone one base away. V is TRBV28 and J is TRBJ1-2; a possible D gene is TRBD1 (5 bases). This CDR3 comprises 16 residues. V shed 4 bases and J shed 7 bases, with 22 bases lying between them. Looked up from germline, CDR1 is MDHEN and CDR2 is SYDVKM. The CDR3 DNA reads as TGTGCCAGCAGTTCCTGGGCCGAGGGAGGGGCCAGTGGCTACACCTTC. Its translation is CASSSWAEGGASGYTF.

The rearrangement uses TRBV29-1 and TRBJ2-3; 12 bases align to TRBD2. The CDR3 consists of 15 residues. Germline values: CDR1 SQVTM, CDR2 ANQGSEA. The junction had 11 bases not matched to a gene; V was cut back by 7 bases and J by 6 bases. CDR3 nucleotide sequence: TGCAGCGCCCAGGGACTAGCGGGCCGCGGCGATACGCAGTATTTT. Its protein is CSAQGLAGRGDTQYF.

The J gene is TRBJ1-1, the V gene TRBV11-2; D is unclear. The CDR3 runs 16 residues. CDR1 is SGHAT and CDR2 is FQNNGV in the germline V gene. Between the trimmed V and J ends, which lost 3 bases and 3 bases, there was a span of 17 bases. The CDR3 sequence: CASSFRLVQQDTEAFF. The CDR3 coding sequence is TGTGCCAGCAGCTTCCGTCTGGTCCAGCAGGACACTGAAGCTTTCTTT.

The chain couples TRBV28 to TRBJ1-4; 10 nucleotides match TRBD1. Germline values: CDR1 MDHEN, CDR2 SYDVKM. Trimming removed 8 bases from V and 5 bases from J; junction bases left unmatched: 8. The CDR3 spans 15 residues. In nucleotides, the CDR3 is TGTGCCAGCCTCCGGGACAGGGGACCAAATGAAAAACTGTTTTTT. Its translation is CASLRDRGPNEKLFF.

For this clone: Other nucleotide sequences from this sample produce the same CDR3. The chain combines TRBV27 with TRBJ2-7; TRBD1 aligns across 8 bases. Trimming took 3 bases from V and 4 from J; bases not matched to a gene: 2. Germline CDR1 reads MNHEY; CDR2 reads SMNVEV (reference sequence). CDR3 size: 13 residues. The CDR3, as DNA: TGTGCCAGCAGTTTGGACAGGGCATACGAGCAGTACTTC. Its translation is CASSLDRAYEQYF.

The CDR3 DNA follows: TGTGCCAGCAGCTCCCGACTAGCGGGAGCGTCTACTAGCACAGATACGCAGTATTTT. Translation: CASSSRLAGASTSTDTQYF. The chain combines TRBV7-9 with TRBJ2-3, with TRBD2 matching over 12 bases. The germline CDR1 and CDR2 sequences are SEHNR and FQNEAQ (reference sequence). The CDR3 spans 19 residues. The V gene end was trimmed by 4 bases and the J gene end by 0 bases; junction bases not matched to a gene: 11. Looking up the rest from reference TRBV7-9 and TRBJ2-3 gives the full variable domain: DTGVSQNPRHKITKRGQNVTFRCDPISEHNRLYWYRQTLGQGPEFLTYFQNEAQLEKSRLLSDRFSAERPKGSFSTLEIQRTEQGDSAMYLCASSSRLAGASTSTDTQYFGPGTRLTVL.

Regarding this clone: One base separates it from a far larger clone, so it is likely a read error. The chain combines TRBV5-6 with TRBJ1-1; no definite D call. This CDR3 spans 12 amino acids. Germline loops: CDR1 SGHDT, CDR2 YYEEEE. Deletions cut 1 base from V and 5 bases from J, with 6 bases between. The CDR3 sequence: CASSLHGTEAFF. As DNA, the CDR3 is TGTGCCAGCAGCTTGCACGGTACTGAAGCTTTCTTT. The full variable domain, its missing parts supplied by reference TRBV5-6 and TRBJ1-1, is DAGVTQSPTHLIKTRGQQVTLRCSPKSGHDTVSWYQQALGQGPQFIFQYYEEEERQRGNFPDRFSGHQFPNYSSELNVNALLLGDSALYLCASSLHGTEAFFGQGTRLTVV.

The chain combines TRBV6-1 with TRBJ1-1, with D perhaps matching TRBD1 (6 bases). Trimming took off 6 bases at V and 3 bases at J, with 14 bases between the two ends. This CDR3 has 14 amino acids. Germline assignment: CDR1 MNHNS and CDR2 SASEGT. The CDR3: CASREGDFHTEAFF. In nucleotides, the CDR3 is TGTGCCAGCAGAGAGGGGGATTTCCACACTGAAGCTTTCTTT.

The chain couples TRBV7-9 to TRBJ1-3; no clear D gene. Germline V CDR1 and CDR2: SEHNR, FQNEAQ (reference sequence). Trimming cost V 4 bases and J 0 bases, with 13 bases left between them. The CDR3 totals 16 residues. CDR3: CASSSPDGGSGNTIYF. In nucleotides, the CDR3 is TGTGCCAGCAGCTCGCCGGACGGCGGCTCTGGAAACACCATATATTTT.

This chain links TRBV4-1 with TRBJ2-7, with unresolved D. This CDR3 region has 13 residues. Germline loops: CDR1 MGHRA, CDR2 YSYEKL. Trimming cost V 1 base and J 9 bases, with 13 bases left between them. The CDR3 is CASSQAPPLGQYF. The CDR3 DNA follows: TGCGCCAGCAGCCAAGCTCCACCCCTCGGGCAGTACTTC.

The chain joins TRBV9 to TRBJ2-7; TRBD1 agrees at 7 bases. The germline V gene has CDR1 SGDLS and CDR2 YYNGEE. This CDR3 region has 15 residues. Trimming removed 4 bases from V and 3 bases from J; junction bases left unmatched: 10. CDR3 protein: CASSLTGTVNYEQYF. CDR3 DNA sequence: TGTGCCAGCAGCCTTACCGGGACAGTTAACTACGAGCAGTACTTC. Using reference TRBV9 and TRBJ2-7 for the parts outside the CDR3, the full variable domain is DSGVTQTPKHLITATGQRVTLRCSPRSGDLSVYWYQQSLDQGLQFLIQYYNGEERAKGNILERFSAQQFPDLHSELNLSSLELGDSALYFCASSLTGTVNYEQYFGPGTRLTVT.

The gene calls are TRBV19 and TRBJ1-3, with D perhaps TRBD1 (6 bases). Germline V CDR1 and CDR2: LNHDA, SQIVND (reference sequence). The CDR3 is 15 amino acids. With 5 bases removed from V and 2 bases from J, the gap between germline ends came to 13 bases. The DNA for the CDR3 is TGTGCCAGTAGTTTCCAGGGGCCTACTGGAAACACCATATATTTT. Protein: CASSFQGPTGNTIYF.

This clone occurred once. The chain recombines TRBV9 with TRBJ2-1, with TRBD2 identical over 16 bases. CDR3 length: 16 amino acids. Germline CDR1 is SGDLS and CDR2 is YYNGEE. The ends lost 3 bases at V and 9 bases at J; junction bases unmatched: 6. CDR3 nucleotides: TGTGCCAGCAGCGCCGAAGGGACTAGCGGGAGGGTTGAGCAGTTCTTC. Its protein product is CASSAEGTSGRVEQFF.